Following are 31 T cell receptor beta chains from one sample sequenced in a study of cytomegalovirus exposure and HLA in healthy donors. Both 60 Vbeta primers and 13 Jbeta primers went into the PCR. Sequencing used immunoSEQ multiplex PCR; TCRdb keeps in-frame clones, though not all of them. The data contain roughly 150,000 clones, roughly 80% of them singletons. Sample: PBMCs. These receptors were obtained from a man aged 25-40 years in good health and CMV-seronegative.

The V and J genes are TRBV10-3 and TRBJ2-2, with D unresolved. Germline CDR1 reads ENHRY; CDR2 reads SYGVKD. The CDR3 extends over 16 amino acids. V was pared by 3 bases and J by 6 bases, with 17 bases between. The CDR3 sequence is CAISELRQLEAGELFF. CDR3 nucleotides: TGTGCCATCAGTGAATTGCGGCAGTTAGAAGCCGGGGAGCTGTTTTTT.

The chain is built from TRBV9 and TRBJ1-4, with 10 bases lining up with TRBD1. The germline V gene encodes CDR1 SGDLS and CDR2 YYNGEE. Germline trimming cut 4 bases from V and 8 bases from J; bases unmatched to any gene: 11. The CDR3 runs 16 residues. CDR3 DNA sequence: TGTGCCAGCAGCCCCTCGTCCCGGGACAGGGGCGAAAAACTGTTTTTT. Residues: CASSPSSRDRGEKLFF.

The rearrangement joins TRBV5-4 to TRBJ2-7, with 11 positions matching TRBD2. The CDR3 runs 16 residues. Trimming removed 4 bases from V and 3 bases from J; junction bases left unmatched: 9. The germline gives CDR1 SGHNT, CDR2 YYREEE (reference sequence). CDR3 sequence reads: CASSPGGTSGIYEQYF. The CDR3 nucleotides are TGTGCCAGCAGCCCCGGTGGGACTAGCGGAATCTACGAGCAGTACTTC.

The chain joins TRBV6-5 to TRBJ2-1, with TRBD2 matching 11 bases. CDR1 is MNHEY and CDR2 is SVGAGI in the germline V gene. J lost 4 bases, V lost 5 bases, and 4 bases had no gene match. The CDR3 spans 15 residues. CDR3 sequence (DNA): TGTGCCAGCAGTCAACTAGCGGGAGCTTACAATGAGCAGTTCTTC. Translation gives CASSQLAGAYNEQFF.

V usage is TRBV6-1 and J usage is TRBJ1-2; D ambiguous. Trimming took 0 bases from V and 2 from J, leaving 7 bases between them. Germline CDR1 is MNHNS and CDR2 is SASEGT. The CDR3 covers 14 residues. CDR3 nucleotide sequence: TGTGCCAGCAGTGAAGCTTACGGGAACTATGGCTACACCTTC. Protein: CASSEAYGNYGYTF.

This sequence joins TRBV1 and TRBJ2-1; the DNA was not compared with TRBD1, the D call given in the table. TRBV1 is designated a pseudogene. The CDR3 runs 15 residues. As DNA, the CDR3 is TGCACCAGAGAACCGGGACACCTAAGGTACAATGAGCAGTTCTTC. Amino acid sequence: CTREPGHLRYNEQFF.

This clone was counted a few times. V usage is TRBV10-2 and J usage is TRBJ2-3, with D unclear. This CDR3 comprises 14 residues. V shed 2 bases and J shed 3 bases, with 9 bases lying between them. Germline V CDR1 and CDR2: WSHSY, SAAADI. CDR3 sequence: CASSEGPETDTQYF. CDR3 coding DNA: TGCGCCAGCAGTGAGGGCCCCGAAACAGATACGCAGTATTTT.

For the CDR3, the DNA is TGCGCCAGCAGCTTTGGCGGTTCCTACGAGCAGTACTTC. This encodes CASSFGGSYEQYF. The chain combines TRBV5-1 with TRBJ2-7; D is unresolved. V was pared by 2 bases and J by 1 base, with 7 bases between. The length of the CDR3 is 13 residues. Germline V CDR1 and CDR2: SGHRS, YFSETQ.

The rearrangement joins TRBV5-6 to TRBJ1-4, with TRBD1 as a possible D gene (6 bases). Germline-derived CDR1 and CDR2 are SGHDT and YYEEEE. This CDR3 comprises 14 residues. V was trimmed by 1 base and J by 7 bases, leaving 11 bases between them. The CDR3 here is CASSLQQGPEKLFF. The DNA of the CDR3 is TGTGCCAGCAGCTTGCAACAGGGCCCTGAAAAACTGTTTTTT.

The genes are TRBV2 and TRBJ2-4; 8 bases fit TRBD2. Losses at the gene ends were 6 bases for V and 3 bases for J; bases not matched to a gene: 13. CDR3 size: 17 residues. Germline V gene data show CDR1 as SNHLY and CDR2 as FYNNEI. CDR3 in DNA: TGTGCCAGCAGCGTTCTAGCGGGCCACTTGGACAAAAACATTCAGTACTTC. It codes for CASSVLAGHLDKNIQYF.

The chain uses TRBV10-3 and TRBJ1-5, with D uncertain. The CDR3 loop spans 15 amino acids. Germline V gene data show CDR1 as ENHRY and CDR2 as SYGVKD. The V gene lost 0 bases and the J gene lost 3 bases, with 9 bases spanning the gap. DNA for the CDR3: TGTGCCATCAGTGAGTCTTCGGGGTTCAATCAGCCCCAGCATTTT. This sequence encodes CAISESSGFNQPQHF.

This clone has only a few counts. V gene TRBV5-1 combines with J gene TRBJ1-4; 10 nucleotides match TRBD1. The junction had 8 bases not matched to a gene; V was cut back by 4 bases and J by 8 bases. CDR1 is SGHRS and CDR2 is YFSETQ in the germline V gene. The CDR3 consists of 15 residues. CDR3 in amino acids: CASSPTGTGVEKLFF. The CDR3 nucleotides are TGCGCCAGCAGCCCAACCGGGACAGGGGTAGAAAAACTGTTTTTT.

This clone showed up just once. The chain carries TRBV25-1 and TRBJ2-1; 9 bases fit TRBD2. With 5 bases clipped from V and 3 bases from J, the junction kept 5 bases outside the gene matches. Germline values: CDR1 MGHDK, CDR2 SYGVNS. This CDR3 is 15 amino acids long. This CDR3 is CASSPAGGGYNEQFF. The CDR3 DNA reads TGTGCCAGCAGTCCTGCGGGGGGGGGCTACAATGAGCAGTTCTTC.

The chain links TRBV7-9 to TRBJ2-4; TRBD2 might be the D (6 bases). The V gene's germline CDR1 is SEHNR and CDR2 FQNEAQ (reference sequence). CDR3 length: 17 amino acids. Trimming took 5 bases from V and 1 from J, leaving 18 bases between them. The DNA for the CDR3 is TGTGCCAGCAGCCCCTCTATGGAGGGACTTGCCAAAAACATTCAGTACTTC. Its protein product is CASSPSMEGLAKNIQYF.

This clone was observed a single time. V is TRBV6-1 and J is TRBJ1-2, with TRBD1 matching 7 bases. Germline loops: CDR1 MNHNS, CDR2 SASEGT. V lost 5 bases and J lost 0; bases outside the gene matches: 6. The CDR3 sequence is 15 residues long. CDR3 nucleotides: TGTGCCAGCAGTAGCGGACAGGACGCTAACTATGGCTACACCTTC. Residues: CASSSGQDANYGYTF.

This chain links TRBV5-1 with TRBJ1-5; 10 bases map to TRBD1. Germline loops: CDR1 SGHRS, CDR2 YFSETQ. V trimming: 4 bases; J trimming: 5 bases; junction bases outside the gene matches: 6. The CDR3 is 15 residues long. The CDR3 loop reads CASSRTGGEDQPQHF. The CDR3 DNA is TGCGCCAGCAGCCGGACAGGGGGTGAGGATCAGCCCCAGCATTTT.

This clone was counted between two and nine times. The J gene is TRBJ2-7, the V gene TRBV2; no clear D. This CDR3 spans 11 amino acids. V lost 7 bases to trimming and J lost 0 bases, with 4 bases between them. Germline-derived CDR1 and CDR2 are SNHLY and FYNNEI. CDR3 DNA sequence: TGTGCCAGCACCTCCTCCTACGAGCAGTACTTC. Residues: CASTSSYEQYF. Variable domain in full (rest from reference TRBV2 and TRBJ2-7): EPEVTQTPSHQVTQMGQEVILRCVPISNHLYFYWYRQILGQKVEFLVSFYNNEISEKSEIFDDQFSVERPDGSNFTLKIRSTKLEDSAMYFCASTSSYEQYFGPGTRLTVT.

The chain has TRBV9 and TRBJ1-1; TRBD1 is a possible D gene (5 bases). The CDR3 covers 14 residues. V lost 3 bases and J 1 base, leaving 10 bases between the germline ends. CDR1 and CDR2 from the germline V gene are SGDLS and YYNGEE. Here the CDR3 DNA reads TGTGCCAGCAGCGGCCGACAGTCGAACACTGAAGCTTTCTTT. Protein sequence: CASSGRQSNTEAFF. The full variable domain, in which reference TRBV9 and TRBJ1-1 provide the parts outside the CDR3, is DSGVTQTPKHLITATGQRVTLRCSPRSGDLSVYWYQQSLDQGLQFLIQYYNGEERAKGNILERFSAQQFPDLHSELNLSSLELGDSALYFCASSGRQSNTEAFFGQGTRLTVV.

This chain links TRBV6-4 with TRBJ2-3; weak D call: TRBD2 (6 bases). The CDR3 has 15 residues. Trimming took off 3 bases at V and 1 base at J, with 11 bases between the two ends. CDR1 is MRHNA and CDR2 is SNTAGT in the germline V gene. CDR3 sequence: CASSELSGGTDTQYF. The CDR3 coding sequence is TGTGCCAGCAGTGAGTTATCGGGAGGCACAGATACGCAGTATTTT.

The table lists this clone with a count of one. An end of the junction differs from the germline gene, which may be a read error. DNA of the CDR3: TGTGCCAGCGGGACGCAGGGGCTCTACGATGAGCAGTTCTTC. Translation gives CASGTQGLYDEQFF. The chain combines TRBV5-8 with TRBJ2-1, with D perhaps matching TRBD1 (6 bases). Germline V gene data show CDR1 as SGHTS and CDR2 as YDEGEE. The CDR3 is 14 residues long.

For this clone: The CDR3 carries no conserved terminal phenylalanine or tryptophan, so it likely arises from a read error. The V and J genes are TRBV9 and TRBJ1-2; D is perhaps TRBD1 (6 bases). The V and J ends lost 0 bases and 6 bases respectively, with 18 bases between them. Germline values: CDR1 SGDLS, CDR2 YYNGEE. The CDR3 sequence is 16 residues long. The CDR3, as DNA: TGTGCCAGCAGCGTAGAGGCGGACAGCACACGGAATGGCTACACCCTC. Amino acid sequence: CASSVEADSTRNGYTL.

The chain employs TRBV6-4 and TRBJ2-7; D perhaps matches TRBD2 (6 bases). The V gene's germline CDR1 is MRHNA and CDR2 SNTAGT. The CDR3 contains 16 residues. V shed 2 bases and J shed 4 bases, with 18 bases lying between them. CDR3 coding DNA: TGTGCCAGCAGTGACCGTCTTCGGGACTTCTTGTACGAGCAGTACTTC. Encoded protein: CASSDRLRDFLYEQYF.

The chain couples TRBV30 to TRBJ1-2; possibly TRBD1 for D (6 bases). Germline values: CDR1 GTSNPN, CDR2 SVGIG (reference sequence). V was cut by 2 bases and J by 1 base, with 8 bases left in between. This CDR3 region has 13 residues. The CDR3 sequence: CAWSKGHNYGYTF. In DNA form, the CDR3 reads TGTGCCTGGAGTAAGGGACATAACTATGGCTACACCTTC.

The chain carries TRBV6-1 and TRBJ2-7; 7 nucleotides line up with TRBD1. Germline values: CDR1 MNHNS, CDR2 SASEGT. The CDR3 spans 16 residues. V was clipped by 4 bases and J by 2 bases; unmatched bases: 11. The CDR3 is CASSGMTGSTPYEQYF. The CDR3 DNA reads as TGTGCCAGCAGTGGGATGACAGGGTCTACCCCCTACGAGCAGTACTTC.

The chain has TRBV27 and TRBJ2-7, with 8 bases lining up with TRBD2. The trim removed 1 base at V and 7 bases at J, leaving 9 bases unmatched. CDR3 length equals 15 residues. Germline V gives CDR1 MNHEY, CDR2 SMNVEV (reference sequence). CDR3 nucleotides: TGTGCCAGCAGTTTATTGGCAGCGGGAGAGGGTGAGCAGTACTTC. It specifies CASSLLAAGEGEQYF.

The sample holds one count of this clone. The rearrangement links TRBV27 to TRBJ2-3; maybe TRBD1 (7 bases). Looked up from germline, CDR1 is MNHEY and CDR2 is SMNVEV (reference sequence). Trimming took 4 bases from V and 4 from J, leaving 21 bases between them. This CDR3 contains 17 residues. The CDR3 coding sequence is TGTGCCAGCAGTTCCCCCACTAGTGGCAGGGGGGCAGATACGCAGTATTTT. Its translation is CASSSPTSGRGADTQYF.

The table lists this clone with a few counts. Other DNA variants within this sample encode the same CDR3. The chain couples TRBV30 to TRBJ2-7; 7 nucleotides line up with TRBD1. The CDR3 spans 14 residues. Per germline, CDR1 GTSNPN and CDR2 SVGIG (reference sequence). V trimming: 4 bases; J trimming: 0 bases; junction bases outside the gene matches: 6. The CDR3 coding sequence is TGTGCCTGGAAGCCGGGACAGAGCTCCTACGAGCAGTACTTC. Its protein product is CAWKPGQSSYEQYF.

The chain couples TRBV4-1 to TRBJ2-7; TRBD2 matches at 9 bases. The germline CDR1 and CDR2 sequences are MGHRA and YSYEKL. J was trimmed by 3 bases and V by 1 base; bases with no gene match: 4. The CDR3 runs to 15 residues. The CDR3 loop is CASSQGISGSYEQYF. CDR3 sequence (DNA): TGCGCCAGCAGCCAAGGCATTAGCGGGAGCTACGAGCAGTACTTC.

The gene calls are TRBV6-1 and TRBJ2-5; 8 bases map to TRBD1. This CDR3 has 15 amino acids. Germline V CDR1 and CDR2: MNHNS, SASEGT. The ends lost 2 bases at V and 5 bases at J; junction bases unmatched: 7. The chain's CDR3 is CASSEMAGGWETQYF. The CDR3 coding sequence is TGTGCCAGCAGTGAAATGGCAGGGGGCTGGGAGACCCAGTACTTC.

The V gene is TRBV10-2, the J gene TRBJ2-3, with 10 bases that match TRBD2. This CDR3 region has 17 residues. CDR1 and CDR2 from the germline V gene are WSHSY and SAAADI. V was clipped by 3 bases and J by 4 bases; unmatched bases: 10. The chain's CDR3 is CASSDPSGRSVADTQYF. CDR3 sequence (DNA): TGCGCCAGCAGTGACCCTAGCGGGAGAAGTGTGGCAGATACGCAGTATTTT.

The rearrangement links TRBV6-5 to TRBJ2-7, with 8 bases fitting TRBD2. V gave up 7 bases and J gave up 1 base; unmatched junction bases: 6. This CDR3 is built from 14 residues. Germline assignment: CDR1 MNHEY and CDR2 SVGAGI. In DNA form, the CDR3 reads TGTGCCAGCAAGGGGGGCGGGAGGTCCTACGAGCAGTACTTC. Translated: CASKGGGRSYEQYF.